This T cell receptor (beta chain) was sequenced during a study of patients and donors after allogeneic stem cell transplantation. TCRdb used MiXCR to reprocess the RT-PCR reads, holding one entry per CDR3 protein. The sample gives approximately 170,000 distinct CDR3 sequences, approximately 24% of which show up once; more than 25% is in the top ten. This clonotype was recorded many times. This CDR3 contains 15 residues. CDR1 MGHDK and CDR2 SYGVNS come from the germline V gene. V was clipped by 7 bases and J by 4 bases, with 19 bases between them. The rearrangement joins TRBV25-1 to TRBJ1-1; weak D call: TRBD1 (5 bases). Sequencing input: blood, either unsorted or a sorted T cell fraction (not recorded which). The receptor's source is a human donor who was either an allogeneic HSCT recipient or a stem cell or donor lymphocyte infusion donor (not recorded which). It is not recorded whose cells these are; they may come from a transplant donor. The CDR3 spells CASTISGQRRTEAFF. The CDR3 region has the DNA TGTGCCAGCACCATCTCAGGGCAGAGACGCACTGAAGCTTTCTTT.